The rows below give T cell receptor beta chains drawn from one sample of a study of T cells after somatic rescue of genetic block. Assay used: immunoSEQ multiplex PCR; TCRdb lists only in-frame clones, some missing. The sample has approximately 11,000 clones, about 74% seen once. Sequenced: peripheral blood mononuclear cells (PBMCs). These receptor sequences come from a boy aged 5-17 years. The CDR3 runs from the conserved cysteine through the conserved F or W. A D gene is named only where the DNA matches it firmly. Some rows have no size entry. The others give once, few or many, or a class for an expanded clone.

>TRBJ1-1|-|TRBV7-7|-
CASSPLWGTEAFF
TGTGCCAGCAGCCCCTTGTGGGGCACTGAAGCTTTCTTT
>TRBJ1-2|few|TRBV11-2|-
CASSLSRVTAFYGYTF
TGTGCCAGCAGCTTATCACGGGTAACAGCCTTTTATGGCTACACCTTC
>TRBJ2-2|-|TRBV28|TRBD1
CASSFTGTDTGELFF
TGTGCCAGCAGTTTCACAGGGACAGACACCGGGGAGCTGTTTTTT
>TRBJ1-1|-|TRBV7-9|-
CASSLGLGERLNTEAFF
TGTGCCAGCAGCTTAGGTCTCGGAGAAAGGTTGAACACTGAAGCTTTCTTT
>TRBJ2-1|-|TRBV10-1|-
CASSEGRWSSYNEQFF
TGCGCCAGCAGTGAAGGTCGGTGGAGCTCCTACAATGAGCAGTTCTTC
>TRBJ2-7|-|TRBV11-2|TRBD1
CASSLLSGGVSYEQYF
TGTGCCAGCAGCTTATTGTCAGGGGGCGTAAGCTACGAGCAGTACTTC
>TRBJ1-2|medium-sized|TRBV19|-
CASHPAGYVGYTF
TGTGCCAGTCACCCAGCCGGGTACGTTGGCTACACCTTC
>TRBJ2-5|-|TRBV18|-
CASSRGQKETQYF
TGTGCCAGCTCACGAGGACAGAAAGAGACCCAGTACTTC
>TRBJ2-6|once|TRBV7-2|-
CASSLGGAGANVLTF
TGTGCCAGCAGCTTAGGGGGGGCTGGGGCCAACGTCCTGACTTTC
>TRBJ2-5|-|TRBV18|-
CASSTRAEETQYF
TGTGCCAGCTCAACCAGGGCAGAAGAGACCCAGTACTTC
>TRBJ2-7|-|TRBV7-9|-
CASSFPLAGGQYF
TGTGCCAGCAGCTTCCCCTTAGCTGGAGGGCAGTACTTC
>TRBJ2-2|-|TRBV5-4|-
CASRKDTLNTGELFF
TGTGCCAGCAGGAAGGACACCCTGAACACCGGGGAGCTGTTTTTT
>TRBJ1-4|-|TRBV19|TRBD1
CATPQGRNEKLFF
TGTGCCACCCCACAGGGGCGAAATGAAAAACTGTTTTTT
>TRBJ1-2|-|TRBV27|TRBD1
CASRSGQAVGYTF
TGTGCCAGCAGATCCGGACAGGCGGTAGGCTACACCTTC
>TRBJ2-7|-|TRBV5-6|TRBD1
CASSPTGGYEQYF
TGTGCCAGCAGCCCAACAGGGGGCTACGAGCAGTACTTC
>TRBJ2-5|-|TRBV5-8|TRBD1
CASSLGQGKTQYF
TGTGCCAGCAGCTTGGGACAGGGGAAGACCCAGTACTTC
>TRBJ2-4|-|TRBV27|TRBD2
CASSYAGGYIQYF
TGTGCCAGCAGTTATGCGGGGGGATACATTCAGTACTTC
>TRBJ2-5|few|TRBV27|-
CASSLSQVETQYF
TGTGCCAGCAGTTTATCACAGGTAGAGACCCAGTACTTC
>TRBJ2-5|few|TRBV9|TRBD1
CASSVGATGVETQYF
TGTGCCAGCAGCGTAGGCGCTACAGGGGTAGAGACCCAGTACTTC
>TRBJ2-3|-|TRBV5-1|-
CASSINRATTDTQYF
TGCGCCAGCAGCATCAACAGGGCGACCACAGATACGCAGTATTTT
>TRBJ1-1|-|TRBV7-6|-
CASSARPDMDSTNTEAFF
TGTGCCAGCAGCGCTAGGCCCGACATGGACAGCACGAACACTGAAGCTTTCTTT
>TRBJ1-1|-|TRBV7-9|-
CASSFWANTEAFF
TGTGCCAGCAGCTTCTGGGCGAACACTGAAGCTTTCTTT
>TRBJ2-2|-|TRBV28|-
CASSFRVGELFF
TGTGCCAGCAGTTTCAGGGTCGGGGAGCTGTTTTTT
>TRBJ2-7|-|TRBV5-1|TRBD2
CASSWVFSGGVHEQYF
TGCGCCAGCAGCTGGGTCTTTAGCGGGGGGGTCCACGAGCAGTACTTC
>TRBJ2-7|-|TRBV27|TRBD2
CASSSGGMELNEQYF
TGTGCCAGCAGTTCGGGGGGGATGGAGCTTAACGAGCAGTACTTC
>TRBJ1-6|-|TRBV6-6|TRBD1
CASRKGTDNSPLHF
TGTGCCAGCAGGAAAGGGACAGATAATTCACCCCTCCACTTT
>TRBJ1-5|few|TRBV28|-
CASSLRSIQPQHF
TGTGCCAGCAGTTTAAGATCTATTCAGCCCCAGCATTTT
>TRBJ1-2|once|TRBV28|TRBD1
CATPPGTGGVFGYTF
TGTGCCACCCCGCCCGGGACAGGGGGCGTGTTTGGCTACACCTTC
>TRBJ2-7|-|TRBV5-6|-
CASSSGPATVQYF
TGTGCCAGCAGCTCCGGGCCAGCAACCGTGCAGTACTTC
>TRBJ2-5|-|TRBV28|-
CASSLHGETQYF
TGTGCCAGCAGTTTACATGGGGAGACCCAGTACTTC
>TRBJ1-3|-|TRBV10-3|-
CAISPTIAGSGNTIYF
TGTGCCATCAGTCCTACGATAGCAGGCTCTGGAAACACCATATATTTT
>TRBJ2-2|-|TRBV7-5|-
CATPGQGALGDTGELFF
TGTGCCACCCCGGGACAGGGGGCCCTTGGGGACACCGGGGAGCTGTTTTTT
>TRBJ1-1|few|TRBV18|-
CASSPTLNTEAFF
TGTGCCAGCTCACCGACCTTGAACACTGAAGCTTTCTTT
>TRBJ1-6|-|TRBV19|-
CASTPGDRLHSPLHF
TGTGCCAGTACTCCCGGGGACCGGTTACATTCACCCCTCCACTTT
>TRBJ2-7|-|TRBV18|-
CASSPPKTSSYEQYF
TGTGCCAGCTCACCACCGAAGACTAGCTCCTACGAGCAGTACTTC
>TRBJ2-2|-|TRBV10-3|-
CAISESRTYLTGELFF
TGTGCCATCAGTGAGTCAAGGACATACCTCACCGGGGAGCTGTTTTTT
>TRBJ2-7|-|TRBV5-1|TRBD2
CASSFWEGSYEQYF
TGCGCCAGCAGCTTTTGGGAGGGCAGCTACGAGCAGTACTTC
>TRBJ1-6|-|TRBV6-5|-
CASSYRVGSPLHF
TGTGCCAGCAGTTACAGGGTGGGTTCACCCCTCCACTTT
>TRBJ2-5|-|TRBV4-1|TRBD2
CASSQSLGLAGRETQYF
TGCGCCAGCAGCCAATCCCTCGGACTAGCGGGGCGGGAGACCCAGTACTTC
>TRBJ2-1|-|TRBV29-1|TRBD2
CSVTGLAGPNEQFF
TGCAGCGTGACGGGACTAGCGGGCCCTAATGAGCAGTTCTTC
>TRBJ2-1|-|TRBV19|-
CASSPRTTGVYNEQFF
TGTGCCAGTAGTCCCCGGACTACAGGGGTTTACAATGAGCAGTTCTTC
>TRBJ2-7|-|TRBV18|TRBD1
CASSPPTGHYEQYF
TGTGCCAGCTCACCTCCGACAGGGCACTACGAGCAGTACTTC
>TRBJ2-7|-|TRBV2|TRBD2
CASSGARTSGNYEQYF
TGTGCCAGCAGTGGGGCAAGGACTAGCGGGAACTACGAGCAGTACTTC
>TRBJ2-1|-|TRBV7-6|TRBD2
CASSLPTSGRATSSYNEQFF
TGTGCCAGCAGCTTACCGACTAGCGGGAGGGCAACGAGCTCCTACAATGAGCAGTTCTTC
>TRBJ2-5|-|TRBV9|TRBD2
CASSLGLAGAAQYF
TGTGCCAGCAGCTTGGGACTAGCGGGGGCCGCCCAGTACTTC
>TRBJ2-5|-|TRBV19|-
CASSMVPPETQYF
TGTGCCAGTAGTATGGTCCCTCCGGAGACCCAGTACTTC
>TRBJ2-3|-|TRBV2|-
CASSKRERDTQYF
TGTGCCAGCAGTAAAAGGGAGCGAGATACGCAGTATTTT
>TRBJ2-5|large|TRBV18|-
CASSPEGGQYF
TGTGCCAGCTCACCTGAGGGGGGCCAGTACTTC
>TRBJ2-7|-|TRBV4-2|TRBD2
CASSQAERGAYEQYF
TGTGCCAGCAGCCAGGCGGAGCGGGGGGCCTACGAGCAGTACTTC
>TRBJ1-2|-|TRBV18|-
CASSQRGERGYTF
TGTGCCAGCTCACAAAGGGGTGAGCGTGGCTACACCTTC
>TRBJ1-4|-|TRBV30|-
CAWSVGVNEKLFF
TGTGCCTGGAGTGTAGGGGTAAATGAAAAACTGTTTTTT
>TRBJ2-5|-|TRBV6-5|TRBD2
CASSLGTSGSGAQYF
TGTGCCAGCAGCCTCGGGACTAGCGGGAGCGGTGCCCAGTACTTC